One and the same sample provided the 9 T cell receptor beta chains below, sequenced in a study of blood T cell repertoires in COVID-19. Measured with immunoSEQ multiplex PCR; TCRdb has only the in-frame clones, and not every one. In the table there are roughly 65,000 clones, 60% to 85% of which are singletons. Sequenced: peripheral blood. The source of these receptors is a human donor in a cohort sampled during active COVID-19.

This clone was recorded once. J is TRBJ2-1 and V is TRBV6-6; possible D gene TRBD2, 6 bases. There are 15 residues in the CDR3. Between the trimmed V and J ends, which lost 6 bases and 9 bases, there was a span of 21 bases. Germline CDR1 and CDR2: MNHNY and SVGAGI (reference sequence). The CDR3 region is CASRDSGDPGGEQFF. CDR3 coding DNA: TGTGCCAGCAGGGATTCGGGGGACCCCGGGGGTGAGCAGTTCTTC.

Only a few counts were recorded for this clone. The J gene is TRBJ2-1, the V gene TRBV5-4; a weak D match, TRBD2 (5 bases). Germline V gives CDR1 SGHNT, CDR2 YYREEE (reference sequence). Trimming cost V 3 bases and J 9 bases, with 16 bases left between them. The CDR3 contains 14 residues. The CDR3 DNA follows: TGTGCCAGCAGCTGGAGCGGCCGGGAAAGTGAGCAGTTCTTC. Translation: CASSWSGRESEQFF. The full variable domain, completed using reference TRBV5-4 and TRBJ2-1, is ETGVTQSPTHLIKTRGQQVTLRCSSQSGHNTVSWYQQALGQGPQFIFQYYREEENGRGNFPPRFSGLQFPNYSSELNVNALELDDSALYLCASSWSGRESEQFFGPGTRLTVL.

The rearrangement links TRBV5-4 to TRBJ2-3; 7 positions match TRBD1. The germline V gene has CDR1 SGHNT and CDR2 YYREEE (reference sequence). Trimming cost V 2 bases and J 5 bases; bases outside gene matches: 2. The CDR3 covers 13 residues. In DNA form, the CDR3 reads TGTGCCAGCAGCTTCTCAGGGGGAGATACGCAGTATTTT. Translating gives CASSFSGGDTQYF.

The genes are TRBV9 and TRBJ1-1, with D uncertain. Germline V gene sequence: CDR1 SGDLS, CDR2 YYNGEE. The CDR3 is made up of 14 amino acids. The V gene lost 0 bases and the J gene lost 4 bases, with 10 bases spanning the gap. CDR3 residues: CASSVEREGTEAFF. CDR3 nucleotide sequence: TGTGCCAGCAGCGTAGAACGGGAAGGCACTGAAGCTTTCTTT.

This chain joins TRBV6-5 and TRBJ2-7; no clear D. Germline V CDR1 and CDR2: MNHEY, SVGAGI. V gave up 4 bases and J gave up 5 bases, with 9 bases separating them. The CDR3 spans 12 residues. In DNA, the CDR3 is TGTGCCAGCAGTTTGAACCAGGACGAGCAGTACTTC. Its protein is CASSLNQDEQYF.

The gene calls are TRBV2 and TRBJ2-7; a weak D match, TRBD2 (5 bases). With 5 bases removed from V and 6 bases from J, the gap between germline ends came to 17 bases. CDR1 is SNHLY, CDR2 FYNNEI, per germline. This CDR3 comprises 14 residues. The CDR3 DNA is TGTGCCAGCAGTCCCGAGGGAGCCGGTGGCGAGCAGTACTTC. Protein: CASSPEGAGGEQYF.

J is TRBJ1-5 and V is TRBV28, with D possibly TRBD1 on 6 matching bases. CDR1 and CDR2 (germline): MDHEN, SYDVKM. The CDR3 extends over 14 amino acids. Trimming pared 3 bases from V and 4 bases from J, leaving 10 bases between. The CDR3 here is CASSLWQGNQPQHF. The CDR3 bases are TGTGCCAGCAGTTTGTGGCAGGGGAATCAGCCCCAGCATTTT.

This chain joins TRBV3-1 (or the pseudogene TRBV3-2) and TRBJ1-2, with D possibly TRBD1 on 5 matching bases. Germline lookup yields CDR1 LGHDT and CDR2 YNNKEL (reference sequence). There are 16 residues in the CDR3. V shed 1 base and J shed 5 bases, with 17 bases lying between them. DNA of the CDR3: TGTGCCAGCAGCCAAGGTGCGGTTGTGGGACTGTATGGCTACACCTTC. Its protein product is CASSQGAVVGLYGYTF.

CDR3 in DNA: TGCGCCAGCAGGCCGGGACAGGGAGGAGATACGCAGTATTTT. Its translation: CASRPGQGGDTQYF. This sequence joins TRBV10-2 and TRBJ2-3; 9 nucleotides agree with TRBD1. CDR3 length: 14 amino acids. Losses at the gene ends were 6 bases for V and 5 bases for J; bases not matched to a gene: 6. The germline V gene has CDR1 WSHSY and CDR2 SAAADI.